One and the same sample provided the 20 T cell receptor beta chains below, sequenced in a study of T-cell reconstitution after alpha-beta-depleted transplantation in children. Unique molecular identifiers were used in preparing the TCRbeta library. TCRdb used MiXCR to reprocess the PCR reads, holding one entry per CDR3 protein. The sample has some 520,000 distinct CDR3 sequences; approximately 32% are singletons. The sequencing here drew on PBMCs from the stem cell graft donor, taken from the stem cell graft. The receptors originated from a human donor who donated a stem cell graft to a child with aplastic anemia.

The chain has TRBV20-1 and TRBJ2-1, with D perhaps matching TRBD1 (6 bases). The germline V gene has CDR1 DFQATT and CDR2 SNEGSKA (reference sequence). With 3 bases removed from V and 2 bases from J, the gap between germline ends came to 8 bases. The CDR3 length is 13 residues. The CDR3 region has the DNA TGCAGTGCTAGCAGGGGTCCCTACAATGAGCAGTTCTTC. It is translated as CSASRGPYNEQFF.

This clonotype was picked up a small number of times. This sequence joins TRBV20-1 and TRBJ1-1; weak D call: TRBD1 (5 bases). From germline, CDR1 is DFQATT and CDR2 SNEGSKA (reference sequence). Trimming took off 2 bases at V and 3 bases at J, with 16 bases between the two ends. The CDR3 runs 15 residues. CDR3 sequence (DNA): TGCAGTGCTAGATCTCCCAACCAGGGAGACACTGAAGCTTTCTTT. Translation gives CSARSPNQGDTEAFF.

This sequence joins TRBV5-1 and TRBJ1-5; TRBD1 is a possible D gene (6 bases). V gave up 4 bases and J gave up 5 bases, with 16 bases separating them. Germline V CDR1 and CDR2: SGHRS, YFSETQ. The CDR3 is made up of 15 amino acids. The CDR3 nucleotides are TGCGCCAGCAGCCGCTCGGGGGGCGGTGATCAGCCCCAGCATTTT. Translating gives CASSRSGGGDQPQHF.

This clonotype was seen more than once but under ten times. The gene calls are TRBV30 and TRBJ1-5; D remains unclear. V gave up 3 bases and J gave up 4 bases, with 16 bases separating them. Germline CDR1 is GTSNPN and CDR2 is SVGIG (reference sequence). CDR3 size: 15 residues. CDR3 sequence (DNA): TGTGCCTGGAGCGCAGGCCCTTTAGTAAATCAGCCCCAGCATTTT. It encodes CAWSAGPLVNQPQHF.

The V gene is TRBV7-9, the J gene TRBJ1-2; D unclear. The germline CDR1 and CDR2 sequences are SEHNR and FQNEAQ (reference sequence). V was clipped by 5 bases and J by 6 bases, with 22 bases between them. The length of the CDR3 is 16 residues. CDR3 sequence (DNA): TGTGCCAGCAGCCCGACGGGTGGAGGCCGAGTCAATGGCTACACCTTC. Translation gives CASSPTGGGRVNGYTF.

The rearrangement links TRBV20-1 to TRBJ2-7; D not resolved. Trimming stripped 6 bases from V and 3 bases from J, with 18 bases between. Germline V CDR1 and CDR2: DFQATT, SNEGSKA (reference sequence). The length of the CDR3 is 14 residues. The CDR3 is CSATGPPAYYEQYF. For the CDR3, the DNA is TGCAGTGCCACCGGGCCTCCGGCCTACTACGAGCAGTACTTC.

The chain recombines TRBV7-9 with TRBJ1-4; D is perhaps TRBD1 (6 bases). The V end was cut by 2 bases, the J end by 3 bases, with 13 bases between. CDR1 and CDR2 from the germline V gene are SEHNR and FQNEAQ (reference sequence). The CDR3 runs to 16 residues. The chain's CDR3 is CASSLNAAGANEKLFF. The CDR3 DNA reads TGTGCCAGCAGCTTAAACGCGGCAGGGGCTAATGAAAAACTGTTTTTT.

CDR3 coding DNA: TGTGCCAGCAGTTTAGATCTTCCAGGCCCTTATGAGCAGTTCTTC. Protein sequence: CASSLDLPGPYEQFF. The chain employs TRBV27 and TRBJ2-1; D gene uncertain. V was cut by 2 bases and J by 8 bases, with 16 bases left in between. Germline CDR1 is MNHEY and CDR2 is SMNVEV (reference sequence). The CDR3 length is 15 residues.

V gene TRBV6-7 combines with J gene TRBJ2-7; D remains ambiguous. TRBV6-7 is an ORF, with its function uncertain. The CDR3 has 10 residues. CDR3 loop: CSGRSYEQYV. CDR3 sequence (DNA): TGTTCGGGCAGGTCCTACGAGCAGTACGTC.

This clonotype was seen only a few times. The chain combines TRBV27 with TRBJ1-1; D not certain. CDR3 length: 13 amino acids. Germline assignment: CDR1 MNHEY and CDR2 SMNVEV (reference sequence). Trimming pared 6 bases from V and 1 base from J, leaving 9 bases between. CDR3 nucleotides: TGTGCCAGCAGATTCCTTTGGAACACTGAAGCTTTCTTT. Residues: CASRFLWNTEAFF.

There are a few counts of this clonotype. V usage is TRBV6-1 and J usage is TRBJ1-1; D is perhaps TRBD1 (5 bases). The CDR3 consists of 14 residues. Germline-derived CDR1 and CDR2 are MNHNS and SASEGT. Trimming took off 5 bases at V and 5 bases at J, with 15 bases between the two ends. The CDR3 loop reads CASSQIDSWTEAFF. CDR3 in DNA: TGTGCCAGCAGTCAAATCGACAGCTGGACTGAAGCTTTCTTT.

This clonotype has just a few counts. The gene calls are TRBV18 and TRBJ2-7; 7 positions match TRBD1. The CDR3 extends over 14 amino acids. CDR1 KGHSH and CDR2 LQKENI come from the germline V gene. The junction had 2 bases not matched to a gene; V was cut back by 3 bases and J by 0 bases. DNA for the CDR3: TGTGCCAGCTCACCGACAGGGAGCTCCTACGAGCAGTACGTC. Protein product: CASSPTGSSYEQYV.

The chain joins TRBV11-3 to TRBJ2-3, with D uncertain. Germline CDR1 and CDR2: SGHNT and YENEEA. V was cut by 1 base and J by 1 base, with 18 bases left in between. The CDR3 contains 18 residues. The CDR3 nucleotides read TGTGCCAGCAGCTTAGTACCCTATCAAACTGGACGCACAGATACGCAGTATTTT. This codes for CASSLVPYQTGRTDTQYF.

Concerning this clonotype itself: A junction end diverges from the germline sequence, so it may reflect a read error. V usage is TRBV29-1 and J usage is TRBJ2-5; D call uncertain. Germline-derived CDR1 and CDR2 are SQVTM and ANQGSEA. This CDR3 contains 12 residues. CDR3 sequence (DNA): TGCAGCGTTGAAGGGTCCCAAGGGACCCAGTACTTC. It codes for CSVEGSQGTQYF.

This clonotype was detected only a few times. The V and J genes are TRBV19 and TRBJ1-5; D unresolved. In germline, CDR1 is LNHDA, CDR2 SQIVND (reference sequence). The CDR3 spans 14 residues. Trimming took 3 bases from V and 3 from J, leaving 9 bases between them. The CDR3 sequence is CASSIGGFNQPQHF. The CDR3 DNA sequence: TGTGCCAGTAGTATCGGCGGATTCAATCAGCCCCAGCATTTT.

The sample holds a few counts of this clonotype. The CDR3 nucleotides are TGTGCCAGCAGCGAACGACGGACTTACAATGAGCAGTTCTTC. Protein product: CASSERRTYNEQFF. The rearrangement links TRBV4-2 to TRBJ2-1; TRBD2 is a possible D gene (5 bases). Germline CDR1 LGHNA, CDR2 YNFKEQ. The CDR3 runs 14 residues. V was shortened by 5 bases and J by 4 bases, with 12 bases between the two germline ends.

This clonotype has just a few counts. V gene TRBV4-1 combines with J gene TRBJ2-5, with a possible D match to TRBD1 (5 bases). The CDR3 contains 16 residues. Trimming removed 0 bases at V and 4 bases at J, with 15 bases between. CDR1 MGHRA and CDR2 YSYEKL come from the germline V gene. CDR3 nucleotides: TGCGCCAGCAGCCAAGATCGTGGGGCCATCGGAGAGACCCAGTACTTC. Translation gives CASSQDRGAIGETQYF.

V usage is TRBV5-1 and J usage is TRBJ1-1, with unresolved D. The V end lost 3 bases, the J end lost 0 bases, and 12 bases lay between the germline ends. Germline V gene lookup returns CDR1 SGHRS and CDR2 YFSETQ. The CDR3 has 15 residues. The CDR3 loop reads CASSSRLGMNTEAFF. The CDR3 DNA reads TGCGCCAGCAGCTCCAGGCTGGGAATGAACACTGAAGCTTTCTTT.

This clonotype was seen only a few times. The rearrangement links TRBV18 to TRBJ1-2, with a tentative D call TRBD1 (5 bases). Germline V gives CDR1 KGHSH, CDR2 LQKENI. The V end lost 3 bases, the J end lost 8 bases, and 13 bases lay between the germline ends. The CDR3 loop spans 13 amino acids. The CDR3 nucleotides are TGTGCCAGCTCACCCGGATGGGACCGCGGCTACACCTTC. As protein: CASSPGWDRGYTF.

J is TRBJ1-4 and V is TRBV20-1; D is perhaps TRBD1 (6 bases). The ends were cut back, 3 bases at V and 8 bases at J, with 16 bases in the middle. Germline loops: CDR1 DFQATT, CDR2 SNEGSKA (reference sequence). The CDR3 loop spans 14 amino acids. CDR3 in amino acids: CSASLPQGREKLFF. For the CDR3, the DNA is TGCAGTGCTAGTCTTCCCCAGGGGAGAGAAAAACTGTTTTTT.